One sample yielded the 20 T cell receptor beta chains listed below, sequenced in a study of shared clonotypes between healthy human individuals. Profiled with immunoSEQ multiplex PCR; TCRdb holds only in-frame clones, not every one. The sample lists over a million clones, about 80% occurring once. The sequenced material came from memory CD4+ T cells from PBMCs. Subset specified: CD45RA-negative fraction. These receptors all come from a man in his late teens or twenties in good health. Some clones in this sample may be carry-over from other donors' samples.

The genes are TRBV7-9 and TRBJ2-7; possible D gene TRBD2, 5 bases. CDR1 and CDR2 (germline): SEHNR, FQNEAQ (reference sequence). Trimming left V 2 bases short and J 2 bases short, with 10 bases between. CDR3 length equals 14 residues. The CDR3 protein is CASSLLDSTYEQYF. The DNA of the CDR3 is TGTGCCAGCAGCTTACTGGACTCAACCTACGAGCAGTACTTC.

The rearrangement links TRBV5-8 to TRBJ1-2; D possibly corresponds to TRBD1 (6 bases). This CDR3 is built from 16 residues. Germline V lookup: CDR1 SGHTS, CDR2 YDEGEE. V gave up 2 bases and J gave up 5 bases, with 19 bases separating them. CDR3 protein: CASSFSGVRWLYGYTF. CDR3 DNA sequence: TGTGCCAGCAGCTTCTCAGGGGTTCGGTGGCTGTATGGCTACACCTTC.

A single count supports this clone. This chain joins TRBV5-1 and TRBJ2-6; D call uncertain. Trimming took off 1 base at V and 0 bases at J, with 8 bases between the two ends. Germline CDR1 reads SGHRS; CDR2 reads YFSETQ. This CDR3 has 16 amino acids. CDR3 in DNA: TGCGCCAGCAGCTTGACAGTGGTCTCTGGGGCCAACGTCCTGACTTTC. Protein sequence: CASSLTVVSGANVLTF.

The chain links TRBV28 to TRBJ2-2, with 7 bases matching TRBD2. Germline CDR1 reads MDHEN; CDR2 reads SYDVKM. The CDR3 loop spans 16 amino acids. V was clipped by 5 bases and J by 2 bases; unmatched bases: 8. The CDR3: CASSLWGGYNTGELFF. The CDR3 region has the DNA TGTGCCAGCAGTCTCTGGGGGGGATATAACACCGGGGAGCTGTTTTTT.

Only one count was recorded for this clone. The genes are TRBV5-4 and TRBJ2-7, with 11 bases aligning to TRBD1. Germline assignment: CDR1 SGHNT and CDR2 YYREEE (reference sequence). With V trimmed by 2 bases and J by 2 bases, 3 bases remained unmatched. The CDR3 is 15 amino acids. CDR3 sequence (DNA): TGTGCCAGCAGCTTTGGGGACAGGGGGACCTACGAGCAGTACTTC. Its translation: CASSFGDRGTYEQYF.

J is TRBJ2-2 and V is TRBV19, with TRBD1 matching 10 bases. The CDR3 covers 17 residues. The germline V gene encodes CDR1 LNHDA and CDR2 SQIVND (reference sequence). V shed 8 bases, J shed 4 bases, and the junction held 13 bases outside the gene matches. The CDR3 nucleotides read TGTGCCAGTGCCCCCCTCCGGACAGGGGGAGGCACCGGGGAGCTGTTTTTT. Amino acid sequence: CASAPLRTGGGTGELFF.

The gene calls are TRBV5-4 and TRBJ2-7, with 12 bases aligning to TRBD1. Germline V gene data show CDR1 as SGHNT and CDR2 as YYREEE (reference sequence). CDR3 size: 14 residues. J lost 4 bases, V lost 4 bases, and 3 bases had no gene match. Here the CDR3 reads CASSRDRGLYEQYF. CDR3 bases: TGTGCCAGCAGCCGGGACAGGGGGCTATACGAGCAGTACTTC.

The chain links TRBV19 to TRBJ1-2; D is unclear. The V gene lost 9 bases and the J gene lost 5 bases, with 10 bases spanning the gap. Germline V gene sequence: CDR1 LNHDA, CDR2 SQIVND (reference sequence). The CDR3 has 11 residues. The CDR3 here is CASRREYGYTF. The CDR3 nucleotides read TGTGCCAGCCGACGGGAGTATGGCTACACCTTC.

CDR3 protein: CASRVSGSIYEQYF. Here the CDR3 DNA reads TGTGCCAGCAGAGTTAGCGGGAGTATCTACGAGCAGTACTTC. The chain carries TRBV28 and TRBJ2-7; 9 bases fit TRBD2. V lost 6 bases and J lost 3; bases outside the gene matches: 6. CDR3 length: 14 amino acids. The germline V gene has CDR1 MDHEN and CDR2 SYDVKM.

This clone has only one observation. This chain links TRBV7-3 with TRBJ2-7; 7 positions agree with TRBD1. J lost 3 bases, V lost 5 bases, and 4 bases had no gene match. This CDR3 comprises 13 residues. Germline V gene data show CDR1 as SGHTA and CDR2 as FQGTGA. In DNA, the CDR3 is TGTGCCAGCAGCAGAGCAGGGGGCTACGAGCAGTACTTC. Translation gives CASSRAGGYEQYF.

This rearrangement joins TRBV28 to TRBJ2-3; 9 positions match TRBD2. With V trimmed by 6 bases and J by 5 bases, 9 bases remained unmatched. Germline V CDR1 and CDR2: MDHEN, SYDVKM. The CDR3 has 15 amino acids. The CDR3 bases are TGTGCCAGCAGCTCAATAGCGGGAGTGGGAGATACGCAGTATTTT. The encoded protein is CASSSIAGVGDTQYF.

This chain connects TRBV7-2 to TRBJ2-1, with D unclear. Germline V gives CDR1 SGHTA, CDR2 FQGNSA. The CDR3 loop spans 16 amino acids. V dropped 5 bases and J dropped 5 bases, with 19 bases sitting between them. CDR3 sequence: CASSGRGAPRNNEQFF. The CDR3 coding sequence is TGTGCCAGCAGCGGAAGAGGAGCCCCCCGAAACAATGAGCAGTTCTTC.

This clone has just a few counts. The rearrangement uses TRBV14 and TRBJ1-5, with 8 bases aligning to TRBD1. Losses at the gene ends were 6 bases for V and 7 bases for J; bases not matched to a gene: 17. The CDR3 is 17 residues long. The germline gives CDR1 SGHDN, CDR2 FVKESK. The CDR3 protein is CASRSSRGQGRGQPQHF. CDR3 coding DNA: TGTGCCAGCAGATCAAGCAGGGGGCAGGGGCGAGGCCAGCCCCAGCATTTT.

The V gene is TRBV11-2, the J gene TRBJ2-7; perhaps D is TRBD1 or TRBD2 (6 bases each). The CDR3 has 16 amino acids. V lost 5 bases and J lost 2, with 19 bases in between. Looked up from germline, CDR1 is SGHAT and CDR2 is FQNNGV. CDR3 nucleotide sequence: TGTGCCAGCAGCCCGCTAGGGTCGGGGGCTGCCTACGAGCAGTACTTC. As protein: CASSPLGSGAAYEQYF.

This chain links TRBV15 with TRBJ1-5, with 8 bases fitting TRBD1. V lost 6 bases, J lost 2 bases, and 3 bases stayed unmatched. CDR3 size: 14 residues. In germline, CDR1 is LNHNV, CDR2 YYDKDF (reference sequence). CDR3 sequence: CATRSGQGNQPQHF. The CDR3 coding sequence is TGTGCCACCAGGTCGGGACAGGGCAATCAGCCCCAGCATTTT.

The table lists this clone with a few counts. This sample also contains other DNA sequences that code for the same CDR3. The J gene is TRBJ1-4, the V gene TRBV5-1, with a weak D call TRBD1 (5 bases). Germline CDR1 is SGHRS and CDR2 is YFSETQ. The CDR3 extends over 15 amino acids. Trimming pared 0 bases from V and 0 bases from J, leaving 6 bases between. CDR3 in DNA: TGCGCCAGCAGCTTGGGACAGACAACTAATGAAAAACTGTTTTTT. Its translation: CASSLGQTTNEKLFF. The variable domain in full, completed from reference TRBV5-1 and TRBJ1-4, reads KAGVTQTPRYLIKTRGQQVTLSCSPISGHRSVSWYQQTPGQGLQFLFEYFSETQRNKGNFPGRFSGRQFSNSRSEMNVSTLELGDSALYLCASSLGQTTNEKLFFGSGTQLSVL.

V usage is TRBV12-5 and J usage is TRBJ1-5, with 8 positions matching TRBD1. Losses at the gene ends were 7 bases for V and 6 bases for J; bases not matched to a gene: 8. Germline V gene data show CDR1 as LGHNT and CDR2 as FRNRAP. This CDR3 comprises 14 residues. As DNA, the CDR3 is TGTGCTAGTGCACCAGGGGGCGCGGGTCAGCCCCAGCATTTT. This sequence encodes CASAPGGAGQPQHF.

Points on this clone: Germline is not matched at one junction end, which may reflect a read error. V gene TRBV6-1 combines with J gene TRBJ1-1, with TRBD1 identical over 8 bases. The germline V gene encodes CDR1 MNHNS and CDR2 SASEGT. The CDR3 consists of 13 residues. CDR3 nucleotide sequence: TGCGAGGCTCGAGGACAGGGGAACACTGAAGCTTTCTTT. It specifies CEARGQGNTEAFF.

The CDR3 DNA reads as TGTGCCAGCAGTTACGGACAGCGCCGTGACAATGAGCAGTTCTTC. As protein: CASSYGQRRDNEQFF. This sequence joins TRBV6-5 and TRBJ2-1; maybe TRBD1 (6 bases). CDR3 length equals 15 residues. Looked up from germline, CDR1 is MNHEY and CDR2 is SVGAGI. Between the trimmed V and J ends, which lost 2 bases and 5 bases, there was a span of 13 bases.

The chain employs TRBV5-1 and TRBJ2-2, with 7 positions matching TRBD2. The CDR3 is 15 amino acids. Trimming cost V 4 bases and J 4 bases; bases outside gene matches: 7. The germline V gene encodes CDR1 SGHRS and CDR2 YFSETQ. CDR3 loop: CASSTNPSGTGELFF. The CDR3 DNA follows: TGCGCCAGCAGCACCAACCCTAGCGGCACCGGGGAGCTGTTTTTT.